This passage covers 9 T cell receptor beta chains from one sample sequenced in a study of neoadjuvant nivolumab and ipilimumab in lung cancer. TCRdb's copy holds only in-frame clones and misses some; the assay was immunoSEQ multiplex PCR. Among roughly 20,000 clones listed, roughly three quarters were seen once. Sequenced material: tumor tissue, taken after neoadjuvant nivolumab, alone or with ipilimumab, at or shortly before surgery. The receptors originated from an adult with non-small cell lung cancer.

This clone has only one observation. The chain couples TRBV6-5 to TRBJ1-1; TRBD1 matches at 9 bases. Germline V lookup: CDR1 MNHEY, CDR2 SVGAGI. The V and J ends lost 5 bases and 5 bases, in that order; junction bases with no gene match: 6. The CDR3 extends over 14 amino acids. DNA of the CDR3: TGTGCCAGCAGTCTCAACAGGGGGCTGACTGAAGCTTTCTTT. This encodes CASSLNRGLTEAFF.

The chain couples TRBV4-1 to TRBJ1-6; maybe TRBD1 (5 bases). Trimming removed 1 base from V and 0 bases from J, with 13 bases in between. The CDR3 totals 18 residues. The germline gives CDR1 MGHRA, CDR2 YSYEKL. The DNA for the CDR3 is TGCGCCAGCAGCCAAGTCCAGGGCGCCCGCTCCTATAATTCACCCCTCCACTTT. Its translation is CASSQVQGARSYNSPLHF.

This clone was counted between two and nine times. The chain uses TRBV5-6 and TRBJ1-6, with 8 bases identical to TRBD1. Germline V gene lookup returns CDR1 SGHDT and CDR2 YYEEEE. The CDR3 has 15 residues. V shed 2 bases and J 6 bases; nucleotides not matched to a gene: 4. DNA of the CDR3: TGTGCCAGCAGCTTCCGGACAGGGAGTAATTCACCCCTCCACTTT. It yields the protein CASSFRTGSNSPLHF.

This clone was observed a single time. CDR3: CASSPITGGSVGEKLFF. The CDR3 DNA reads as TGTGCCAGCTCACCGATTACAGGGGGTTCGGTCGGTGAAAAACTGTTTTTT. The V gene is TRBV18, the J gene TRBJ1-4; 8 positions agree with TRBD1. V shed 3 bases, J shed 7 bases, and the junction held 13 bases outside the gene matches. Per the germline V gene, CDR1 is KGHSH and CDR2 is LQKENI. The length of the CDR3 is 17 residues.

The rearrangement links TRBV9 to TRBJ2-5; D tentatively fits TRBD1 or TRBD2 (7 bases each). The V gene's germline CDR1 is SGDLS and CDR2 YYNGEE. Trimming shortened V by 5 bases and J by 5 bases, and 22 bases separated the two germline ends. This CDR3 has 16 amino acids. CDR3 residues: CASSTRGGAVGETQYF. CDR3 DNA: TGTGCCAGCAGTACCAGGGGGGGGGCCGTTGGTGAGACCCAGTACTTC. The full variable domain, completed using reference TRBV9 and TRBJ2-5, is DSGVTQTPKHLITATGQRVTLRCSPRSGDLSVYWYQQSLDQGLQFLIQYYNGEERAKGNILERFSAQQFPDLHSELNLSSLELGDSALYFCASSTRGGAVGETQYFGPGTRLLVL.

The rearrangement uses TRBV18 and TRBJ1-5; D perhaps matches TRBD1 (6 bases). With 3 bases removed from V and 1 base from J, the gap between germline ends came to 10 bases. Germline CDR1 is KGHSH and CDR2 is LQKENI. This CDR3 is built from 15 residues. In nucleotides, the CDR3 is TGTGCCAGCTCACCTTTGAGGGGGAGCAATCAGCCCCAGCATTTT. As protein: CASSPLRGSNQPQHF.

The CDR3 coding sequence is TGTGCCAGCAGCTTGCTAGGGTCCATATGGTCTGCCTCCGGGGAGCTGTTTTTT. Its translation: CASSLLGSIWSASGELFF. This sequence joins TRBV5-6 and TRBJ2-2; D is uncertain. The germline V and J ends were trimmed by 1 base and 6 bases, with 22 bases remaining between them. The germline gives CDR1 SGHDT, CDR2 YYEEEE. CDR3 length: 18 residues. The whole variable domain, remainder taken from reference TRBV5-6 and TRBJ2-2, is DAGVTQSPTHLIKTRGQQVTLRCSPKSGHDTVSWYQQALGQGPQFIFQYYEEEERQRGNFPDRFSGHQFPNYSSELNVNALLLGDSALYLCASSLLGSIWSASGELFFGEGSRLTVL.

This clone was seen a few times. The chain couples TRBV11-2 to TRBJ2-7, with D tentatively TRBD2 (5 bases). In germline, CDR1 is SGHAT, CDR2 FQNNGV. Trimming removed 8 bases at V and 7 bases at J, with 21 bases between. This CDR3 is 14 amino acids long. CDR3 sequence reads: CASSRISGVGEQYF. DNA of the CDR3: TGTGCCAGCTCCCGAATATCCGGGGTGGGAGAGCAGTACTTC.

The chain employs TRBV30 and TRBJ1-6; no definite D call. This CDR3 is built from 14 residues. Germline V CDR1 and CDR2: GTSNPN, SVGIG (reference sequence). V lost 2 bases and J 3 bases, leaving 8 bases between the germline ends. CDR3 nucleotide sequence: TGTGCCTGGAGTTTGGCAGTCTATAATTCACCCCTCCACTTT. Translated: CAWSLAVYNSPLHF.